The 30 T cell receptor beta chains listed next were all sequenced from one sample in a study of identical twins. Via MiXCR, TCRdb re-called the 5' RACE reads, giving one row per CDR3 protein. Among roughly 250,000 distinct CDR3 sequences listed, 5.5% to 8% were seen once. The same specimen was also included in a second study, on yellow fever vaccine responses in identical twins.

Sequencing input: memory (CD45RO+) T cells sorted from blood. The receptors derive from a woman aged 18-29 years in good health.

The chain is built from TRBV6-1 and TRBJ1-5, with D uncertain. CDR3 length: 11 residues. Trimming shortened V by 0 bases and J by 9 bases, and 3 bases separated the two germline ends. CDR1 MNHNS and CDR2 SASEGT come from the germline V gene. CDR3 residues: CASSEAGPQHF. In nucleotides, the CDR3 is TGTGCCAGCAGTGAAGCGGGGCCCCAGCATTTT.

This clonotype was counted between two and nine times. V is TRBV28 and J is TRBJ1-1; TRBD1 is a possible D gene (6 bases). V lost 7 bases, J lost 1 base, and 19 bases lay in between. CDR1 and CDR2 from the germline V gene are MDHEN and SYDVKM. CDR3 length equals 16 residues. CDR3 protein: CASNDPGGATNTEAFF. In nucleotides, the CDR3 is TGTGCCAGCAACGATCCCGGGGGGGCGACGAACACTGAAGCTTTCTTT.

The genes are TRBV29-1 and TRBJ2-1; possibly TRBD2 for D (5 bases). Germline V gene lookup returns CDR1 SQVTM and CDR2 ANQGSEA. CDR3 size: 15 residues. V was clipped by 0 bases and J by 5 bases, with 14 bases between them. Here the CDR3 reads CSVEDWRTPHNEQFF. In DNA, the CDR3 is TGCAGCGTTGAAGATTGGAGGACTCCTCACAATGAGCAGTTCTTC.

This clonotype has more than one count but fewer than ten. V is TRBV20-1 and J is TRBJ2-6; no reliable D call. Germline values: CDR1 DFQATT, CDR2 SNEGSKA (reference sequence). V gave up 8 bases and J gave up 2 bases, with 13 bases separating them. The CDR3 has 14 residues. The CDR3 nucleotides read TGCAGTACAACAAGAAGCACTGGGGCCAACGTCCTGACTTTC. The encoded protein is CSTTRSTGANVLTF.

This clonotype was seen ten or more times. The chain employs TRBV27 and TRBJ2-7, with D possibly TRBD2 on 5 matching bases. Germline values: CDR1 MNHEY, CDR2 SMNVEV (reference sequence). The CDR3 has 17 amino acids. With 2 bases removed from V and 0 bases from J, the gap between germline ends came to 17 bases. The CDR3 sequence is CASSLDVDGIPSYEQYF. In nucleotides, the CDR3 is TGTGCCAGCAGTTTAGACGTCGACGGGATCCCCTCCTACGAGCAGTACTTC.

This clonotype has a handful of counts. The chain has TRBV20-1 and TRBJ1-6, with 7 bases that match TRBD1. The ends lost 0 bases at V and 5 bases at J; junction bases unmatched: 4. CDR3 size: 15 residues. From germline, CDR1 is DFQATT and CDR2 SNEGSKA (reference sequence). The CDR3 bases are TGCAGTGCTAGAGAAAGGACAGGCAATAATTCACCCCTCCACTTT. Protein: CSARERTGNNSPLHF.

In its sample, this clonotype was seen many times. CDR3 coding DNA: TGTGCCAGCAGTTTCCAATCAGGGCGGACCCAGTACTTC. Residues: CASSFQSGRTQYF. The rearrangement uses TRBV5-6 and TRBJ2-5, with D maybe TRBD1 (5 bases). V was cut by 5 bases and J by 7 bases, with 15 bases left in between. This CDR3 comprises 13 residues. CDR1 and CDR2 (germline): SGHDT, YYEEEE.

The rearrangement links TRBV7-9 to TRBJ2-7, with D possibly being TRBD1 (6 bases). The germline CDR1 and CDR2 sequences are SEHNR and FQNEAQ (reference sequence). V gave up 4 bases and J gave up 2 bases, with 9 bases separating them. CDR3 length equals 13 residues. CDR3 DNA: TGTGCCAGCAGCTCGACAGGCCCCTACGAGCAGTACGTC. Its translation is CASSSTGPYEQYV.

The CDR3 region is CASKTQVAGKPDTQYF. Here the CDR3 DNA reads TGTGCCAGTAAAACTCAAGTAGCGGGAAAACCAGATACGCAGTATTTT. This rearrangement joins TRBV19 to TRBJ2-3; 8 bases line up with TRBD2. The CDR3 is 16 residues long. Unmatched junction bases numbered 13, after V lost 7 bases and J lost 4 bases. The germline V gene has CDR1 LNHDA and CDR2 SQIVND (reference sequence).

V usage is TRBV28 and J usage is TRBJ2-5; 7 nucleotides match TRBD1. Germline V gene data show CDR1 as MDHEN and CDR2 as SYDVKM. V shed 2 bases, J shed 4 bases, and the junction held 1 base outside the gene matches. The CDR3 extends over 13 amino acids. CDR3 amino acids: CASSLEGAETQYF. CDR3 nucleotide sequence: TGTGCCAGCAGTTTAGAGGGGGCAGAGACCCAGTACTTC.

This clonotype has ten or more counts. The rearrangement links TRBV29-1 to TRBJ2-1; no firm D call. This CDR3 spans 12 amino acids. Trimming shortened V by 5 bases and J by 0 bases, and 5 bases separated the two germline ends. In germline, CDR1 is SQVTM, CDR2 ANQGSEA. CDR3 coding DNA: TGCAGCGTTCAGAGCTCCTACAATGAGCAGTTCTTC. This gives the protein CSVQSSYNEQFF.

In this sample, this clonotype turned up a few times. This rearrangement joins TRBV5-1 to TRBJ2-5; D might be TRBD2 (5 bases). V was pared by 3 bases and J by 2 bases, with 11 bases between. CDR1 is SGHRS and CDR2 is YFSETQ in the germline V gene. The CDR3 is 14 residues long. CDR3 DNA: TGCGCCAGCAGCTACAAAACTAGTCAAGAGACCCAGTACTTC. Translation: CASSYKTSQETQYF.

Many counts were recorded for this clonotype. This rearrangement joins TRBV3-1 to TRBJ1-1, with a possible D match to TRBD1 (5 bases). CDR3 length: 15 residues. V dropped 1 base and J dropped 4 bases, with 13 bases sitting between them. Germline CDR1 is LGHDT and CDR2 is YNNKEL (reference sequence). CDR3 residues: CASSQGDGGSTEAFF. CDR3 sequence (DNA): TGTGCCAGCAGCCAAGGGGACGGTGGGTCCACTGAAGCTTTCTTT.

The gene calls are TRBV5-1 and TRBJ2-2; D might be TRBD2 (5 bases). CDR1 SGHRS and CDR2 YFSETQ come from the germline V gene. The CDR3 is 14 residues long. V lost 5 bases to trimming and J lost 5 bases, with 13 bases between them. The DNA for the CDR3 is TGCGCCAGCAGTTCCGACGGGATGACCGGGGAGCTGTTTTTT. This sequence encodes CASSSDGMTGELFF.

This clonotype has at least ten counts. This chain connects TRBV11-2 to TRBJ2-4, with 7 bases that match TRBD1. V lost 1 base, J lost 0 bases, and 6 bases stayed unmatched. In germline, CDR1 is SGHAT, CDR2 FQNNGV. This CDR3 has 17 amino acids. CDR3 coding DNA: TGTGCCAGCAGCTTAGGACAGGGAATACTAGCCAAAAACATTCAGTACTTC. Its translation is CASSLGQGILAKNIQYF.

This chain links TRBV20-1 with TRBJ2-6; the D gene is possibly TRBD1 (5 bases). The germline V gene encodes CDR1 DFQATT and CDR2 SNEGSKA (reference sequence). This CDR3 is 16 amino acids long. V was pared by 5 bases and J by 1 base, with 15 bases between. DNA of the CDR3: TGCAGTGCTTCCCGACAGATTAAATCTGGGGCCAACGTCCTGACTTTC. Its protein is CSASRQIKSGANVLTF.

The chain combines TRBV20-1 with TRBJ2-4, with TRBD1 matching 8 bases. Germline V gene lookup returns CDR1 DFQATT and CDR2 SNEGSKA (reference sequence). The junction had 7 bases not matched to a gene; V was cut back by 6 bases and J by 6 bases. This CDR3 region has 13 residues. The CDR3 loop is CSADRDRSNIQYF. The CDR3 region has the DNA TGCAGTGCGGACCGGGACAGGTCAAACATTCAGTACTTC.

This clonotype was counted between two and nine times. This chain connects TRBV14 to TRBJ2-3; 12 nucleotides line up with TRBD2. CDR1 and CDR2 from the germline V gene are SGHDN and FVKESK. V lost 5 bases to trimming and J lost 1 base; unmatched junction nucleotides: 4. This CDR3 is 16 amino acids long. In DNA, the CDR3 is TGTGCCAGCAGCAAGGGACTAGCGGGCCGCACAGATACGCAGTATTTT. Protein sequence: CASSKGLAGRTDTQYF.

This clonotype was seen repeatedly, ten times or more. The chain combines TRBV12-3 or TRBV12-4 with TRBJ1-2; unclear D gene. The CDR3 spans 12 residues. Trimming took 4 bases from V and 2 from J, leaving 5 bases between them. As DNA, the CDR3 is TGTGCCAGCAGTTCCGGGAACTATGGCTACACCTTC. It is translated as CASSSGNYGYTF.

This clonotype was detected a few times. This chain connects TRBV20-1 to TRBJ2-3, with 9 bases that match TRBD2. CDR3 size: 14 residues. Germline loops: CDR1 DFQATT, CDR2 SNEGSKA (reference sequence). V lost 2 bases and J lost 2; bases outside the gene matches: 2. The DNA of the CDR3 is TGCAGTGCTAGACAGCGGGGGGTCACAGATACGCAGTATTTT. Its translation is CSARQRGVTDTQYF.

This clonotype was observed a handful of times. This chain links TRBV4-2 with TRBJ1-2; D gene unclear. The CDR3 covers 11 residues. V shed 0 bases and J shed 11 bases, with 7 bases lying between them. Germline V gene data show CDR1 as LGHNA and CDR2 as YNFKEQ. CDR3 sequence: CASSQERRYTF. The CDR3 bases are TGTGCCAGCAGCCAAGAAAGACGGTACACCTTC.

The J gene is TRBJ2-7, the V gene TRBV5-1; 15 bases map to TRBD2. The CDR3 is 16 amino acids. Germline V CDR1 and CDR2: SGHRS, YFSETQ. The V and J ends lost 4 bases and 2 bases, in that order; junction bases with no gene match: 4. In DNA, the CDR3 is TGCGCCAGCAGCCCCGGGACTAGCGGGGGGACCTACGAGCAGTACTTC. Translating it yields CASSPGTSGGTYEQYF.

This chain connects TRBV20-1 to TRBJ2-1, with TRBD2 matching 9 bases. After removal of 6 bases from V and 0 bases from J, the junction contained 3 bases not matched to a gene. Germline loops: CDR1 DFQATT, CDR2 SNEGSKA (reference sequence). The CDR3 covers 14 residues. CDR3 bases: TGCAGTGCCATAGCGGGAGCCTCCTACAATGAGCAGTTCTTC. Residues: CSAIAGASYNEQFF.

This clonotype was seen repeatedly, ten times or more. The gene calls are TRBV3-1 and TRBJ1-6; tentative D call: TRBD1 (6 bases). Trimming removed 4 bases at V and 5 bases at J, with 15 bases between. The CDR3 runs 16 residues. The V gene's germline CDR1 is LGHDT and CDR2 YNNKEL (reference sequence). The CDR3 loop is CASSLRQVRDNSPLHF. Written as DNA, the CDR3 is TGTGCCAGCAGCCTGAGACAGGTCAGAGATAATTCACCCCTCCACTTT.

This clonotype was found many times. This chain joins TRBV28 and TRBJ1-6, with TRBD1 identical over 7 bases. Per germline, CDR1 MDHEN and CDR2 SYDVKM. CDR3 length: 14 amino acids. The V and J ends lost 6 bases and 12 bases, in that order; junction bases with no gene match: 11. CDR3 in amino acids: CASSLRQGGGPLHF. Written as DNA, the CDR3 is TGTGCCAGCAGCCTACGACAGGGAGGCGGACCCCTCCACTTT.

This clonotype appeared a few times. The chain combines TRBV2 with TRBJ2-5, with 8 bases lining up with TRBD1. V was pared by 1 base and J by 1 base, with 2 bases of the junction left unmatched. There are 15 residues in the CDR3. The V gene's germline CDR1 is SNHLY and CDR2 FYNNEI. This CDR3 is CASSEEQGVQETQYF. The CDR3 DNA is TGTGCCAGCAGTGAAGAACAGGGGGTCCAAGAGACCCAGTACTTC.

The CDR3 DNA is TGTGCCAGCAGTGGGGGGACTACTCCCTACAATGAGCAGTTCTTC. Translated, it gives CASSGGTTPYNEQFF. The chain recombines TRBV2 with TRBJ2-1; 7 positions agree with TRBD2. The CDR3 is 15 residues long. J gave up 2 bases and V 4 bases, and 5 bases lay outside the gene matches. The germline V gene encodes CDR1 SNHLY and CDR2 FYNNEI.

The table lists this clonotype with many counts. The chain uses TRBV20-1 and TRBJ2-5; tentative D call: TRBD2 (6 bases). The germline CDR1 and CDR2 sequences are DFQATT and SNEGSKA (reference sequence). CDR3 length: 14 residues. Trimming stripped 2 bases from V and 3 bases from J, with 13 bases between. CDR3 sequence reads: CSARSRESKETQYF. The CDR3 DNA sequence: TGCAGTGCTAGAAGTCGGGAGTCGAAAGAGACCCAGTACTTC.

This sequence joins TRBV12-3 or TRBV12-4 and TRBJ2-6; no clear D gene. This CDR3 region has 16 residues. V lost 5 bases and J 2 bases, leaving 13 bases between the germline ends. Written as DNA, the CDR3 is TGTGCCAGCAGTCAAACGATTGGGGCTGGGGCCAACGTCCTGACTTTC. It codes for CASSQTIGAGANVLTF.

The genes are TRBV20-1 and TRBJ2-7; unclear D gene. V was shortened by 7 bases and J by 3 bases, with 10 bases between the two germline ends. Germline CDR1 is DFQATT and CDR2 is SNEGSKA (reference sequence). CDR3 length: 11 residues. The CDR3: CSGWHYYEQYF. The CDR3 DNA reads TGCAGTGGCTGGCACTACTACGAGCAGTACTTC.